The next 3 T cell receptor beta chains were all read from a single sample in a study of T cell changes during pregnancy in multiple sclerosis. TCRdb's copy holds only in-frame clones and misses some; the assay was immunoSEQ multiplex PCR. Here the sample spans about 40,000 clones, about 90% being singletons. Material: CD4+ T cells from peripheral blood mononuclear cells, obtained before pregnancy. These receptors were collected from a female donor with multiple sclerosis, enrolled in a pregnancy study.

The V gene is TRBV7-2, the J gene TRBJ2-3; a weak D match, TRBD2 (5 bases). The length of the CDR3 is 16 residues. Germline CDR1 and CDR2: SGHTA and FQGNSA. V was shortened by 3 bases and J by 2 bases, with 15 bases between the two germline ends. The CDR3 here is CASSFTRFGVTDTQYF. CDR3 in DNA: TGTGCCAGCAGCTTCACTAGATTTGGGGTCACAGATACGCAGTATTTT.

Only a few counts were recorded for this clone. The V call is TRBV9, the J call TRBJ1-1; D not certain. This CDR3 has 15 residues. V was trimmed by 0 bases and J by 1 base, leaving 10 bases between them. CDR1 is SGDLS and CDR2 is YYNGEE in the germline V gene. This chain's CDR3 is CASSVGGWPNTEAFF. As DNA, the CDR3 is TGTGCCAGCAGCGTAGGCGGTTGGCCGAACACTGAAGCTTTCTTT.

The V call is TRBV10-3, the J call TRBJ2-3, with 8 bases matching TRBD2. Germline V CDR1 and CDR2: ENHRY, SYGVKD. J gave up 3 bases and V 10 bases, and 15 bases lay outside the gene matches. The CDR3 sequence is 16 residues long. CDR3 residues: CATLGSGAPPTDTQYF. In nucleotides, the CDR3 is TGTGCCACCTTGGGTAGCGGGGCGCCACCAACAGATACGCAGTATTTT.